These T cell receptor beta chains were read from a single sample in a study of CD8+CD57+ T cells in acquired aplastic anemia. Via MiXCR, TCRdb re-called the reads, giving one row per CDR3 protein. The sample includes some 200,000 distinct CDR3 sequences, less than 50% of them seen just once. The sequenced sample consisted of sorted CD4+, CD8+, or CD8+CD57+ T cells (not recorded which) from PBMCs. These receptors were taken from a human donor with aplastic anemia. CDR3s include the opening cysteine and the closing phenylalanine or tryptophan. D genes are given only for firm matches. Not all rows give a size; the values are once, few, many and, for expanded clones, a class.

D: -
size: many
V: TRBV29-1
J: TRBJ1-1
CDR3: CSMAWGFRRRAFF
DNA: TGCAGCATGGCATGGGGTTTTAGGCGTCGAGCTTTCTTT

D: -
size: many
V: TRBV20-1
J: TRBJ1-1
CDR3: CSAVPTTVNTEAFF
DNA: TGCAGTGCCGTACCCACGACAGTGAACACTGAAGCTTTCTTT

D: TRBD1
size: -
V: TRBV24-1
J: TRBJ2-3
CDR3: CATSDKGDRGPDTQYF
DNA: TGTGCCACCAGTGATAAGGGGGACAGGGGACCAGATACGCAGTATTTT

D: -
size: many
V: TRBV20-1
J: TRBJ2-5
CDR3: CSASLTPMETQYF
DNA: TGCAGTGCTAGTTTAACCCCCATGGAGACCCAGTACTTC

D: TRBD2
size: many
V: TRBV27
J: TRBJ2-7
CDR3: CASAPGLAAYEQYF
DNA: TGTGCCAGCGCTCCGGGACTAGCGGCATACGAGCAGTACTTC

D: -
size: few
V: TRBV7-2
J: TRBJ2-7
CDR3: CASSLGDGSYEQYF
DNA: TGTGCCAGCAGCTTAGGGGACGGCTCCTACGAGCAGTACTTC

D: -
size: -
V: TRBV11-2
J: TRBJ2-3
CDR3: CASSLVGRAAPDTQYF
DNA: TGTGCCAGCAGCTTAGTGGGCAGGGCAGCCCCAGATACGCAGTATTTT

D: -
size: many
V: TRBV20-1
J: TRBJ1-5
CDR3: CSVWGSRGSNQPQHF
DNA: TGCAGTGTTTGGGGCTCCAGGGGAAGCAATCAGCCCCAGCATTTT

D: -
size: -
V: TRBV24-1
J: TRBJ1-1
CDR3: CATSDSRVSTEAFF
DNA: TGTGCCACCAGTGATTCCCGGGTCTCCACTGAAGCTTTCTTT

D: -
size: -
V: TRBV9
J: TRBJ2-7
CDR3: CASSVGSQPYEQYF
DNA: TGTGCCAGCAGCGTAGGTAGCCAGCCTTACGAGCAGTACTTC

D: -
size: -
V: TRBV20-1
J: TRBJ2-7
CDR3: CSARVRGMAYEQYF
DNA: TGCAGTGCTAGAGTTCGGGGGATGGCATACGAGCAGTACTTC

D: TRBD1
size: few
V: TRBV24-1
J: TRBJ1-4
CDR3: CATSDPTTGPDEKLFF
DNA: TGTGCCACCAGTGATCCGACGACAGGGCCGGATGAAAAACTGTTTTTT

D: -
size: many
V: TRBV7-6
J: TRBJ1-3
CDR3: CASSLGADSGNTIYF
DNA: TGTGCCAGCAGCTTGGGGGCAGACTCTGGAAACACCATATATTTT

D: -
size: many
V: TRBV5-1
J: TRBJ2-3
CDR3: CASSPVRVLTDTQYF
DNA: TGCGCCAGCAGCCCTGTCAGGGTCCTCACAGATACGCAGTATTTT

D: TRBD1
size: many
V: TRBV28
J: TRBJ2-7
CDR3: CASSRQGSPPYEQYF
DNA: TGTGCCAGCAGTCGACAGGGATCCCCACCTTACGAGCAGTACTTC

D: -
size: -
V: TRBV9
J: TRBJ2-1
CDR3: CASSFRDRREGEQFF
DNA: TGTGCCAGCAGCTTCCGGGACAGGCGGGAGGGTGAGCAGTTCTTC

D: -
size: many
V: TRBV19
J: TRBJ1-2
CDR3: CASSISSRGYTF
DNA: TGTGCCAGTAGTATCTCCAGCCGGGGCTACACCTTC

D: -
size: -
V: TRBV7-8
J: TRBJ1-1
CDR3: CASSLVGGATEAFF
DNA: TGTGCCAGCAGCTTAGTGGGGGGGGCAACTGAAGCTTTCTTT

D: TRBD2
size: -
V: TRBV14
J: TRBJ2-1
CDR3: CASSALAGGHNEQFF
DNA: TGTGCCAGCAGCGCTCTAGCGGGAGGCCACAATGAGCAGTTCTTC

D: -
size: -
V: TRBV7-2
J: TRBJ2-7
CDR3: CASSLGYVGEQYF
DNA: TGTGCCAGCAGCTTAGGGTACGTGGGGGAGCAGTACTTC

D: -
size: -
V: TRBV7-4
J: TRBJ2-5
CDR3: CASTSQVGQYF
DNA: TGTGCCAGCACCTCCCAAGTTGGCCAGTACTTC

D: -
size: few
V: TRBV24-1
J: TRBJ2-5
CDR3: CATSDLKSGDETQYF
DNA: TGTGCCACCAGTGATTTGAAATCAGGGGACGAGACCCAGTACTTC

D: TRBD1
size: -
V: TRBV25-1
J: TRBJ2-1
CDR3: CASSLTGGEYNEQFF
DNA: TGTGCCAGCAGCTTAACAGGGGGCGAGTACAATGAGCAGTTCTTC

D: -
size: once
V: TRBV10-3
J: TRBJ2-7
CDR3: CAISDRASYEQYF
DNA: TGTGCCATCAGTGACAGGGCTTCCTACGAGCAGTACTTC

D: -
size: medium-sized
V: TRBV20-1
J: TRBJ2-3
CDR3: CSAGAGHTDTQYF
DNA: TGCAGTGCTGGGGCGGGCCACACAGATACGCAGTATTTT

D: -
size: -
V: TRBV5-5
J: TRBJ2-5
CDR3: CASSLVCPGAGETQYF
DNA: TGTGCCAGCAGCTTGGTATGTCCGGGGGCGGGAGAGACCCAGTACTTC

D: -
size: -
V: TRBV10-3
J: TRBJ1-4
CDR3: CAISSGGSTNEKLFF
DNA: TGTGCCATCAGTAGTGGAGGGTCAACTAATGAAAAACTGTTTTTT

D: -
size: -
V: TRBV20-1
J: TRBJ2-3
CDR3: CSARDLGEITDTQYF
DNA: TGCAGTGCTAGAGATCTGGGGGAGATCACAGATACGCAGTATTTT

D: -
size: -
V: TRBV7-8
J: TRBJ1-5
CDR3: CASSLSSRQPQHF
DNA: TGTGCCAGCAGCTTATCATCCAGACAGCCCCAGCATTTT

D: -
size: many
V: TRBV5-8
J: TRBJ2-2
CDR3: CASSPPRQGTTELFF
DNA: TGTGCCAGCAGCCCGCCCCGACAGGGGACTACGGAGCTGTTTTTT

D: -
size: -
V: TRBV2
J: TRBJ2-5
CDR3: CASNDWGGVKTQYF
DNA: TGTGCCAGCAACGATTGGGGGGGCGTAAAGACCCAGTACTTC

D: TRBD1
size: -
V: TRBV7-6
J: TRBJ1-6
CDR3: CASSLGPLTGQGNSPLHF
DNA: TGTGCCAGCAGCTTAGGCCCTTTGACGGGACAGGGGAATTCACCCCTCCACTTT

D: -
size: few
V: TRBV3-1
J: TRBJ2-1
CDR3: CASSSSTGYNEQFF
DNA: TGTGCCAGCAGCTCTTCAACAGGCTACAATGAGCAGTTCTTC

D: -
size: -
V: TRBV10-3
J: TRBJ1-1
CDR3: CAALGPNTEAFF
DNA: TGTGCCGCCCTGGGACCTAACACTGAAGCTTTCTTT

D: -
size: -
V: TRBV9
J: TRBJ2-5
CDR3: CASSEGTGYGETQYF
DNA: TGTGCCAGCAGCGAGGGAACAGGGTACGGAGAGACCCAGTACTTC

D: -
size: many
V: TRBV4-1
J: TRBJ1-6
CDR3: CASSQTNRAGVRSPLHF
DNA: TGCGCCAGCAGCCAAACTAACAGGGCCGGAGTTCGGTCACCCCTCCACTTT

D: TRBD2
size: many
V: TRBV20-1
J: TRBJ2-1
CDR3: CSSSGGVGEQFF
DNA: TGCAGCTCTAGCGGGGGGGTCGGTGAGCAGTTCTTC

D: -
size: few
V: TRBV15
J: TRBJ1-5
CDR3: CATSRDSGYQPQHF
DNA: TGTGCCACCAGCAGAGATTCGGGTTATCAGCCCCAGCATTTT

D: TRBD1
size: many
V: TRBV7-9
J: TRBJ2-7
CDR3: CASSLRQGSYEQYF
DNA: TGTGCCAGCAGTTTAAGACAGGGGTCCTACGAGCAGTACTTC

D: -
size: many
V: TRBV5-1
J: TRBJ2-6
CDR3: CASSSRGSGANVLTF
DNA: TGCGCCAGCAGCTCCAGGGGATCTGGGGCCAACGTCCTGACTTTC

D: -
size: -
V: TRBV13
J: TRBJ1-2
CDR3: CASSLYEGVDGYTF
DNA: TGTGCCAGCAGCTTATACGAGGGGGTGGATGGCTACACCTTC

D: -
size: -
V: TRBV15
J: TRBJ1-2
CDR3: CATYKMGGNYGYTF
DNA: TGTGCCACCTATAAGATGGGAGGAAACTATGGCTACACCTTC

D: -
size: many
V: TRBV20-1
J: TRBJ1-3
CDR3: CSARDSVGSGNTIYF
DNA: TGCAGTGCTAGAGATAGCGTAGGCTCTGGAAACACCATATATTTT

D: TRBD1
size: many
V: TRBV11-3
J: TRBJ2-7
CDR3: CACPLLSRDRSYEQYF
DNA: TGTGCCTGTCCCTTACTATCCCGGGACAGGTCCTACGAGCAGTACTTC

D: TRBD2
size: -
V: TRBV10-3
J: TRBJ2-1
CDR3: CAIRASGGGSNEQFF
DNA: TGTGCCATCAGGGCTAGCGGGGGGGGCTCCAATGAGCAGTTCTTC

D: TRBD2
size: -
V: TRBV19
J: TRBJ2-1
CDR3: CASSISRDYSNEQFF
DNA: TGTGCCAGTAGTATCAGCCGGGACTATAGCAATGAGCAGTTCTTC

D: TRBD1
size: -
V: TRBV10-3
J: TRBJ1-6
CDR3: CAISRDSHSPLHF
DNA: TGTGCCATCAGCCGGGACAGTCATTCACCCCTCCACTTT

D: TRBD2
size: -
V: TRBV10-3
J: TRBJ2-7
CDR3: CAIRLGTSGGEQYF
DNA: TGTGCCATCCGACTCGGGACTAGCGGCGGCGAGCAGTACTTC

D: TRBD1
size: -
V: TRBV20-1
J: TRBJ2-1
CDR3: CSVPGQGGSGSYNEQFF
DNA: TGCAGTGTCCCGGGACAGGGAGGGAGTGGCTCCTACAATGAGCAGTTCTTC

D: TRBD1
size: once
V: TRBV25-1
J: TRBJ1-1
CDR3: CASSRQGSDTEAFF
DNA: TGTGCCAGCAGTAGACAGGGGTCGGACACTGAAGCTTTCTTT

D: -
size: -
V: TRBV2
J: TRBJ1-5
CDR3: CASSLQTVRDQPQHF
DNA: TGTGCCAGCAGTTTGCAGACAGTCCGGGATCAGCCCCAGCATTTT

D: TRBD1
size: -
V: TRBV15
J: TRBJ1-1
CDR3: CATSFKWTGDNTEAFF
DNA: TGTGCCACCAGCTTCAAATGGACAGGGGACAACACTGAAGCTTTCTTT

D: -
size: many
V: TRBV9
J: TRBJ1-3
CDR3: CASSSDSGNTIYF
DNA: TGTGCCAGCAGCAGCGACTCTGGAAACACCATATATTTT

D: -
size: -
V: TRBV20-1
J: TRBJ2-5
CDR3: CSSTPNLETQYF
DNA: TGCAGCTCTACTCCTAACTTGGAGACCCAGTACTTC

D: -
size: -
V: TRBV20-1
J: TRBJ2-3
CDR3: CSAADTDTQYF
DNA: TGCAGTGCCGCGGACACAGATACGCAGTATTTT

D: -
size: -
V: TRBV5-4
J: TRBJ1-2
CDR3: CASRGGGDTGAGYTF
DNA: TGTGCCAGCAGGGGGGGCGGAGACACCGGGGCTGGCTACACCTTC

D: -
size: -
V: TRBV7-2
J: TRBJ2-2
CDR3: CASSPRELFF
DNA: TGTGCCAGCAGCCCCCGGGAGCTGTTTTTT

D: TRBD1
size: -
V: TRBV5-4
J: TRBJ1-6
CDR3: CASSQTGTGVSPLHF
DNA: TGTGCCAGCAGCCAAACCGGGACAGGGGTCTCACCCCTCCACTTT

D: -
size: few
V: TRBV10-2
J: TRBJ1-6
CDR3: CASKQDSPLHF
DNA: TGCGCCAGCAAACAGGATTCACCCCTCCACTTT

D: -
size: -
V: TRBV6-1
J: TRBJ2-1
CDR3: CASSEVGQQDNEQFF
DNA: TGTGCCAGCAGTGAAGTAGGGCAGCAGGACAATGAGCAGTTCTTC